These 12 T cell receptor beta chains came from one sample sequenced in a study of Tregs in tolerant kidney transplant recipients. Generated by immunoSEQ multiplex PCR, the TCRdb table keeps only in-frame clones and is missing some. The table lists over 50,000 clones, around 83% of them singletons. Material: CD4+ T cells from blood. The receptors stem from a human donor in good health.

This clone was recorded a few times. The chain joins TRBV19 to TRBJ2-4; 9 bases fit TRBD1. CDR3 length: 14 residues. Germline V CDR1 and CDR2: LNHDA, SQIVND (reference sequence). V lost 3 bases to trimming and J lost 9 bases; unmatched junction nucleotides: 6. This CDR3 reads CASSIGTGLSIQYF. The CDR3 DNA reads as TGTGCCAGTAGTATCGGGACAGGGTTAAGCATTCAGTACTTC.

V and J are TRBV7-2 and TRBJ2-1; D is perhaps TRBD2 (6 bases). With 5 bases removed from V and 0 bases from J, the gap between germline ends came to 14 bases. This CDR3 is built from 16 residues. Germline V gene data show CDR1 as SGHTA and CDR2 as FQGNSA. The CDR3 spells CASSPAGTYSYNEQFF. DNA of the CDR3: TGTGCCAGCAGCCCAGCCGGGACTTACTCCTACAATGAGCAGTTCTTC.

The sample holds one count of this clone. The chain employs TRBV21-1 and TRBJ2-3; the table names TRBD2, a call not compared with the DNA. TRBV21-1 has pseudogene status. The CDR3 length is 16 residues. The CDR3 loop reads CASSKVQREGPYTQYF. The DNA for the CDR3 is TGTGCCAGCAGCAAAGTTCAGCGGGAGGGCCCTTATACGCAGTATTTT.

V usage is TRBV7-2 and J usage is TRBJ1-1; D not certain. The CDR3 totals 13 residues. Germline-derived CDR1 and CDR2 are SGHTA and FQGNSA. V lost 5 bases and J 3 bases, leaving 10 bases between the germline ends. The CDR3 bases are TGTGCCAGCAGCACCCGACCGGACACTGAAGCTTTCTTT. It encodes CASSTRPDTEAFF.

J is TRBJ2-7 and V is TRBV9, with 7 nucleotides matching TRBD2. Losses at the gene ends were 4 bases for V and 2 bases for J; bases not matched to a gene: 9. Looked up from germline, CDR1 is SGDLS and CDR2 is YYNGEE. This CDR3 is 15 amino acids long. The CDR3 nucleotides are TGTGCCAGCAGCCCTACTAGCGTGGGAACCTACGAGCAGTACTTC. This encodes CASSPTSVGTYEQYF.

The CDR3 DNA follows: TGTGCCAGCAGCCGGACGGGGAACACCGGGGAGCTGTTTTTT. The encoded protein is CASSRTGNTGELFF. The chain has TRBV5-4 and TRBJ2-2, with D uncertain. CDR1 is SGHNT, CDR2 YYREEE, per germline (reference sequence). With 4 bases removed from V and 1 base from J, the gap between germline ends came to 8 bases. The CDR3 spans 14 residues.

The CDR3 sequence is CSVYGGPLDTQYF. Here the CDR3 DNA reads TGCAGCGTTTACGGGGGCCCCCTCGATACGCAGTATTTT. The chain has TRBV29-1 and TRBJ2-3; TRBD1 or TRBD2 may be the D gene (6 bases each). V shed 5 bases and J shed 6 bases, with 15 bases lying between them. From germline, CDR1 is SQVTM and CDR2 ANQGSEA. The CDR3 extends over 13 amino acids.

This chain uses TRBV9 with TRBJ1-1, with D uncertain. The CDR3 spans 13 residues. Germline V gene data show CDR1 as SGDLS and CDR2 as YYNGEE. Trimming pared 0 bases from V and 0 bases from J, leaving 3 bases between. The CDR3 DNA follows: TGTGCCAGCAGCGTAGATATGAACACTGAAGCTTTCTTT. Its protein product is CASSVDMNTEAFF.

The rearrangement uses TRBV10-3 and TRBJ2-7; a weak D match, TRBD1 (5 bases). V dropped 3 bases and J dropped 6 bases, with 18 bases sitting between them. This CDR3 has 15 residues. The germline gives CDR1 ENHRY, CDR2 SYGVKD. CDR3 region: CAISDSVPIRGEQYF. CDR3 in DNA: TGTGCCATCAGTGATTCAGTACCCATAAGGGGCGAGCAGTACTTC.

The CDR3 DNA follows: TGTGCCAGCAGCTTAGCCCTAGGACAGGGGGACGCTGAAGCTTTCTTT. It is translated as CASSLALGQGDAEAFF. The V and J genes are TRBV7-9 and TRBJ1-1; 10 nucleotides align to TRBD1. CDR3 length equals 16 residues. Germline CDR1 is SEHNR and CDR2 is FQNEAQ (reference sequence). V was pared by 0 bases and J by 6 bases, with 7 bases of the junction left unmatched.

This clone was recorded only once. This CDR3 reads CAWAPPGWNTEAFF. Here the CDR3 DNA reads TGTGCCTGGGCCCCCCCCGGTTGGAACACTGAAGCTTTCTTT. V and J are TRBV30 and TRBJ1-1; D remains unclear. CDR1 is GTSNPN and CDR2 is SVGIG in the germline V gene (reference sequence). V dropped 5 bases and J dropped 1 base, with 14 bases sitting between them. CDR3 length: 14 residues.

The chain has TRBV11-2 and TRBJ1-2; 8 bases are shared with TRBD1. This CDR3 spans 13 amino acids. Germline V gene lookup returns CDR1 SGHAT and CDR2 FQNNGV. The V gene end was trimmed by 7 bases and the J gene end by 5 bases; junction bases not matched to a gene: 6. The CDR3 DNA is TGTGCCAGCACCCGAGACAGGGGTTATGGCTACACCTTC. The encoded protein is CASTRDRGYGYTF.